This TCR beta chain was sequenced for a study of shared clonotypes between healthy human individuals. Study context: Each donor had three CD4 naive, three CD4 memory, two CD8 naive and one CD8 memory plate. Findings of the study overall: The researchers took only blood, and tissue repertoires probably look different.

CD45RO-negative CD8 cells positively selected for CCR7 made up the naive population, which excluded terminally differentiated effector memory CD45RA+ cells. This clone appeared a single time. No antigen is known for it. Other DNA sequences from this sample encode an identical CDR3 as well. CDR1 is SGHAT and CDR2 is FQNNGV in the germline V gene. The V end lost 2 bases, the J end lost 2 bases, and 7 bases lay between the germline ends. CDR3 length: 13 amino acids. Method: immunoSEQ multiplex PCR; TCRdb's copy keeps in-frame clones and lacks some. The sample yields 1.5 million to 2.5 million clones, roughly 95% seen once.

V is TRBV11-2 and J is TRBJ2-7; D call uncertain. The source is a young man in good health. Sequencing input: naive CD8+ T cells sorted from blood. The CDR3 is CASSLTGAYEQYF. In DNA, the CDR3 is TGTGCCAGCAGCTTAACTGGAGCCTACGAGCAGTACTTC.